This TCR beta chain was observed in a study of shared clonotypes between healthy human individuals. Overall study findings and caveats: The study found lower generation probabilities in non-shared clonotypes than in those shared by all four donors. Clonotype sharing levels among donors were expected to vary with sequencing depth.

As to this clone: Its antigen is unidentified.

Generated by immunoSEQ multiplex PCR, the TCRdb table keeps only in-frame clones and is missing some. The repertoire holds about 980,000 clones, with approximately 76% as singletons. The sequence came from a man between 18 and 35 years old in good health. The sequenced sample consisted of memory CD4+ T cells sorted from blood. Sample subset: CD45RA-negative fraction.

The CDR3 DNA reads TGTGCCAGCAGCCAAGCGGGGACGGAGACCCAGTACTTC. Its protein is CASSQAGTETQYF. This chain connects TRBV14 to TRBJ2-5; D may correspond to TRBD1 or TRBD2 (5 bases each). Germline V CDR1 and CDR2: SGHDN, FVKESK. With 1 base removed from V and 5 bases from J, the gap between germline ends came to 8 bases. This CDR3 has 13 amino acids.